This is a list of T cell receptor beta chains from one sample in a study of cytomegalovirus exposure and HLA in healthy donors. Measured with immunoSEQ multiplex PCR; TCRdb has only the in-frame clones, and not every one. The sample records some 60,000 clones, 75% to 90% being singletons. The sequencing sample was made of PBMCs. The receptors here all came from a woman aged 40 to 55 in good health and CMV-seronegative. Each CDR3 is given with its conserved first and last residue. The D gene is left open where the match is weak. Clone sizes are given selectively: once, few, many, or a class where the clone is expanded.

TGCGCCAGCAGTCCACCCCTAGGGGATTCGAAGTACTTC CASSPPLGDSKYF TRBJ2-7 13 TRBV4-1 NA NA
TGTGCCAGCTCACCCCAACCGCCTAGGACTGAAGCTTTCTTT CASSPQPPRTEAFF TRBJ1-1 14 TRBV18 NA NA
TGTGCCACCAGTCCAGCGGGAGGTGTGTGGGAGCTGTTTTTT CATSPAGGVWELFF TRBJ2-2 14 TRBV15 TRBD2 once
TGTGCCAGCAGCTCATCGACTAGCGGGAGGATCAATGAGCAGTTCTTC CASSSSTSGRINEQFF TRBJ2-1 16 TRBV11-2 TRBD2 NA
TGTGCCAGCAGTTACGGGGGGGCAGGCAATCAGCCCCAGCATTTT CASSYGGAGNQPQHF TRBJ1-5 15 TRBV6-5 NA NA
TGCGCCAGCAGCTTGGATGCGACTACGTACAATGAGCAGTTCTTC CASSLDATTYNEQFF TRBJ2-1 15 TRBV5-1 NA NA
TGTGCCAGTAGTATGTCCACCGGGACAGGGTCTGAAAAACTGTTTTTT CASSMSTGTGSEKLFF TRBJ1-4 16 TRBV19 TRBD1 NA
TGTGCCAGCAGCGCCAGGGGAATCACAGATACGCAGTATTTT CASSARGITDTQYF TRBJ2-3 14 TRBV11-3 NA NA
TGCAGCGTTGAAGGCGGAACTACCTACGAGCAGTACTTC CSVEGGTTYEQYF TRBJ2-7 13 TRBV29-1 NA NA
TGTGCCAGCAGCTTAGATCCGGGACAGGCCGCCTACAATGAGCAGTTCTTC CASSLDPGQAAYNEQFF TRBJ2-1 17 TRBV7-6 TRBD1 NA
TGTGCCAGCAGCAAAAATTGGCTGTACAATGAGCAGTTCTTC CASSKNWLYNEQFF TRBJ2-1 14 TRBV21-1 NA once
TGCGCCAGCAGGGAGACAGGGGCCCTCCAAGAGACCCAGTACTTC CASRETGALQETQYF TRBJ2-5 15 TRBV5-1 TRBD1 NA
TGTGCCAGCAGGCAACCGGCGGGGGCCGACTATGGCTACACCTTC CASRQPAGADYGYTF TRBJ1-2 15 TRBV28 NA NA
TGTGCCAGCAGCTTTTCTAGGGGGCCCAATTACGAGCAGTTCTTC CASSFSRGPNYEQFF TRBJ2-1 15 TRBV7-8 TRBD1 few
TGTGCCAGCAGCAAAACGACAGGGGGATTTGCAAATGAAAAACTGTTTTTT CASSKTTGGFANEKLFF TRBJ1-4 17 TRBV7-9 TRBD1 NA
TGCGCCAGCAGTGTATCGATAGTCCAACTAGCGGGAGTACGCAATGAGCAGTTCTTC CASSVSIVQLAGVRNEQFF TRBJ2-1 19 TRBV4-1 TRBD2 NA
TGTGCCAGCAGTTTAGCCGGGACAGGGATTTATGGCTACACCTTC CASSLAGTGIYGYTF TRBJ1-2 15 TRBV27 TRBD1 NA
TGTGCCACCAGCACGCGGGGCGGCTCTGGGGCCAACGTCCTGACTTTC CATSTRGGSGANVLTF TRBJ2-6 16 TRBV15 NA NA
TGTGCCAGCAGGCAAGGGGGTATCTCCTACGAGCAGTACTTC CASRQGGISYEQYF TRBJ2-7 14 TRBV27 NA NA
TGTGCCACTTGGGGCGGTGAAGCTTTCTTT CATWGGEAFF TRBJ1-1 10 TRBV6-5 NA NA
TGCGCCAGCAGCGTCTCCGATAGCGGGTCCGGGGAGCTGTTTTTT CASSVSDSGSGELFF TRBJ2-2 15 TRBV5-1 TRBD2 few
TGTGCCAGCAGCTTACTCCCCACTAGCGGTTACGAGCAGTACTTC CASSLLPTSGYEQYF TRBJ2-7 15 TRBV7-8 TRBD2 NA
TGTGCCAGCAGCTTAACGCCGTGGGGGAGGGCCGTGGATGAAAAACTGTTTTTT CASSLTPWGRAVDEKLFF TRBJ1-4 18 TRBV7-8 NA NA
TGTGCCAGCTGCACAGGGGGCGCGCCCTATGGCTACACCTTC CASCTGGAPYGYTF TRBJ1-2 14 TRBV28 TRBD1 NA
TGTGCCAGTAGTATCGGACAGGTCAACTATGGCTACACCTTC CASSIGQVNYGYTF TRBJ1-2 14 TRBV19 TRBD1 NA
TGTGCCAGCTCACAGGAGGGCAATCAGCCCCAGCATTTT CASSQEGNQPQHF TRBJ1-5 13 TRBV18 NA NA
TGTGCCAGCAAGGGCCAGGGGGCCCCTAATCAGCCCCAGCATTTT CASKGQGAPNQPQHF TRBJ1-5 15 TRBV28 TRBD1 NA
TGCGCCAGCAGCTTGGGACAGGGAATGAATGCACTGTTTTTT CASSLGQGMNALFF TRBJ1-4 14 TRBV5-1 TRBD1 NA
TGCAGCGTTGTATACAGGGCGGACTATGGCTACACCTTC CSVVYRADYGYTF TRBJ1-2 13 TRBV29-1 NA NA
TGTGCCAGCAGTGATTGGGGGCGCGGTAGTGGGTGGGGTCCTGAAGCTTTCTTT CASSDWGRGSGWGPEAFF TRBJ1-1 18 TRBV2 NA NA
TGTGCCAGTAGCGGGACTAGCGGATCCTACGAGCAGTACTTC CASSGTSGSYEQYF TRBJ2-7 14 TRBV19 TRBD2 NA
TGTGCCAGCAGCTCGCAGGGGACTAGCGGGAGGGTCCAGCAGTTCTTC CASSSQGTSGRVQQFF TRBJ2-1 16 TRBV28 TRBD2 NA
TGCAGCGTTGAGACTAGTACCTACAATGAGCAGTTCTTC CSVETSTYNEQFF TRBJ2-1 13 TRBV29-1 NA NA
TGTGCCAGCAGCGTACCCTGGGGGGGTAACGGCACAGATACGCAGTATTTT CASSVPWGGNGTDTQYF TRBJ2-3 17 TRBV9 TRBD2 NA
TGTGCCAGCAGCCGAGCCTCATACAGGGACGGGAACACTGAAGCTTTCTTT CASSRASYRDGNTEAFF TRBJ1-1 17 TRBV14 NA few
TGCAGCGTCCCAGGACTAGCGGGGGACGAGCAGTACTTC CSVPGLAGDEQYF TRBJ2-7 13 TRBV29-1 TRBD2 NA
TGTGCCAGCTCACCCTCAGGGGCTATGAACACTGAAGCTTTCTTT CASSPSGAMNTEAFF TRBJ1-1 15 TRBV18 NA NA
TGCGCCAGCAGCCAAGTCGTGATGGGTTTTAGCAACAATGAGCAGTTCTTC CASSQVVMGFSNNEQFF TRBJ2-1 17 TRBV4-1 NA NA
TGCGCCAGCAGTATTGAGACAGGCAGGAGTGGTGAAGCTTTCTTT CASSIETGRSGEAFF TRBJ1-1 15 TRBV5-1 NA NA
TGTGCCAGCAGCCAAGCAGGGACAGGGTCTGACTCTGGGGCCAACGTCCTGACTTTC CASSQAGTGSDSGANVLTF TRBJ2-6 19 TRBV4-2 TRBD1 NA
TGTGCCAGCAGCGTACCGAGGACTAGCGGGACCTACAATGAGCAGTTCTTC CASSVPRTSGTYNEQFF TRBJ2-1 17 TRBV9 TRBD2 few
TGTGCCAGCAGTTACTCGTCGGGGGGGAGTATCGAGTTCTTC CASSYSSGGSIEFF TRBJ2-1 14 TRBV6-5 TRBD2 once
TGCGCCAGCAGCTTGGCCCCCGGGACAGGAACTAATTCACCCCTCCACTTT CASSLAPGTGTNSPLHF TRBJ1-6 17 TRBV5-1 TRBD1 NA
TGTGCCTGGAGTGTGTCCGGGACTAGCGGGAGGGCCCCCTACTTGGGCCGAGAGACCCAGTACTTC CAWSVSGTSGRAPYLGRETQYF TRBJ2-5 22 TRBV30 TRBD2 NA